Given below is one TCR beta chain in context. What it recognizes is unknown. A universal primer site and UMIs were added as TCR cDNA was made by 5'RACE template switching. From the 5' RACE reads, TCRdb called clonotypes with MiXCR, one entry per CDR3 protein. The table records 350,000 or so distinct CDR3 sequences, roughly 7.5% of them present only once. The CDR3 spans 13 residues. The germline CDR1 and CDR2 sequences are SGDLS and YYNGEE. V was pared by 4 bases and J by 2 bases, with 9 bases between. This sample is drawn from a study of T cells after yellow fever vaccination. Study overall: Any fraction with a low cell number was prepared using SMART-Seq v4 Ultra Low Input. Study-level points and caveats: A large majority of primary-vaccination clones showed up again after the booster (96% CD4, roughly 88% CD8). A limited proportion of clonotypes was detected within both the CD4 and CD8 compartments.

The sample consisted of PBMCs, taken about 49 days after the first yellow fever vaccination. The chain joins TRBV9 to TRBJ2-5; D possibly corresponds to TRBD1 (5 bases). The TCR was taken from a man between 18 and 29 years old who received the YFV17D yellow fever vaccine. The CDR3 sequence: CASSTDRQETQYF. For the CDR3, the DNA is TGTGCCAGCAGCACAGACAGACAAGAGACCCAGTACTTC.